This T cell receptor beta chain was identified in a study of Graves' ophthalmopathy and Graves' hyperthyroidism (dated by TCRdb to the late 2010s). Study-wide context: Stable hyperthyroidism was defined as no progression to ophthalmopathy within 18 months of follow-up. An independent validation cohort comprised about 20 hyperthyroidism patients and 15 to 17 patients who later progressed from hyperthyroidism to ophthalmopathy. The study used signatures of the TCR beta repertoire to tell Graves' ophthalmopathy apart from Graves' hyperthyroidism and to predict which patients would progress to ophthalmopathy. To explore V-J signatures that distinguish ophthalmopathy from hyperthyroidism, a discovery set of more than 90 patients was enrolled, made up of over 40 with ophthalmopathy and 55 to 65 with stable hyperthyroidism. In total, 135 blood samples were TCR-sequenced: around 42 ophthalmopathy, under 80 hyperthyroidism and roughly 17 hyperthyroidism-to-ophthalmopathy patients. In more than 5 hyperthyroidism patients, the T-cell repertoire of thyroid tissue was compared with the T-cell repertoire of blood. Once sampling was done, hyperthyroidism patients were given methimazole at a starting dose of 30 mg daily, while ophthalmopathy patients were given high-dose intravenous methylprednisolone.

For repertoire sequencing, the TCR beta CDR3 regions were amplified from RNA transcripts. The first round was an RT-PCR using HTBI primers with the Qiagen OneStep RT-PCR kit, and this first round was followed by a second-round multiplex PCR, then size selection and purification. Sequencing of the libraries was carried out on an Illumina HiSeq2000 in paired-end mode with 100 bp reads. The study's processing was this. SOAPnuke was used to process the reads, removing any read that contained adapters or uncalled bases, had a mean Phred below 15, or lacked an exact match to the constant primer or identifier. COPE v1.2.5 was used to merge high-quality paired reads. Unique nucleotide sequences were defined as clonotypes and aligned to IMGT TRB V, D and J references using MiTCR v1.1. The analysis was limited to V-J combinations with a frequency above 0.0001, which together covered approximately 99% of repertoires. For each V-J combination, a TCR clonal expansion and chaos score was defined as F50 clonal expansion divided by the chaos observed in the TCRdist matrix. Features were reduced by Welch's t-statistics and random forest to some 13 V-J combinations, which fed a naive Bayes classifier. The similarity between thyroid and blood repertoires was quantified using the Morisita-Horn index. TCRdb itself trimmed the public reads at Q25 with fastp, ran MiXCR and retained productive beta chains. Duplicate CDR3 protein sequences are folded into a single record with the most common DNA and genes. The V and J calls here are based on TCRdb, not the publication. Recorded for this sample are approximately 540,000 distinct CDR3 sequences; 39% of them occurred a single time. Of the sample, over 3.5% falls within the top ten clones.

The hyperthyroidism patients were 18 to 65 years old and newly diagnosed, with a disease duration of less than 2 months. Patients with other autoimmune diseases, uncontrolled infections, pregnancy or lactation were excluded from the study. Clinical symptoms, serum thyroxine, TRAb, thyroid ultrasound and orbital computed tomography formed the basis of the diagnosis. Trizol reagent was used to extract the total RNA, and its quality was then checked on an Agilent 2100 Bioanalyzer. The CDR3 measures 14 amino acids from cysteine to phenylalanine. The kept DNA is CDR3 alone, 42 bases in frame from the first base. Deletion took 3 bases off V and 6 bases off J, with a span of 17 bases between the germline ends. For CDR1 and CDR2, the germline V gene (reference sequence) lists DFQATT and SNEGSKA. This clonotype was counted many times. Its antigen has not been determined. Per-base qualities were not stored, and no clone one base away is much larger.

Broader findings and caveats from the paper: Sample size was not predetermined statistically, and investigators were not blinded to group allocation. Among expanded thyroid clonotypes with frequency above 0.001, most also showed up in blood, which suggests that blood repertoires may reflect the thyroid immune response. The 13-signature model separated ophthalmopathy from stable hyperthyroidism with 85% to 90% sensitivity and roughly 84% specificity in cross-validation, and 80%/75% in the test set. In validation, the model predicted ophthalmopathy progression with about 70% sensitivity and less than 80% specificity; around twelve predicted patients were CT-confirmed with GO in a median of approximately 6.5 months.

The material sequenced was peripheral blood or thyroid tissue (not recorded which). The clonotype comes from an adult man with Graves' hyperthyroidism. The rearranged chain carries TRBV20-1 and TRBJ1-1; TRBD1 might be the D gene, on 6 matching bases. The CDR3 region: CSARSVTGLAEAFF. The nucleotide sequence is TGCAGTGCTAGGTCGGTCACAGGGTTGGCTGAAGCTTTCTTT.